A selection of T cell receptor beta chains follows, all from one sample in a study of blood T cell repertoires in COVID-19. Sequencing was performed with immunoSEQ multiplex PCR; in TCRdb, only in-frame clones are kept and a portion is missing. The table shows hundreds of thousands of clones, with about 87% occurring only once. The specimen sequenced was PBMCs or T cells enriched from blood (not recorded which). All receptors come from a woman aged 18-35 years who had recovered from COVID-19. The conserved cysteine and the conserved F or W are not part of the CDR3 here.

V gene: TRBV9; CDR3 protein: ASSPPGNHNEQF
V gene: TRBV6-2/TRBV6-3; CDR3 protein: ASSYRPGSGSNEQF
V gene: TRBV7-2; CDR3 protein: ASSITNMNTEAF
V gene: TRBV18; CDR3 protein: ASSPRQDRGVNEQF
V gene: TRBV7-2; CDR3 protein: ASSLGRPREQY
V gene: TRBV28; CDR3 protein: ASRWQGFYNEQF
V gene: TRBV5-1; CDR3 protein: ASSLGLAGAPGELF
V gene: TRBV12-3/TRBV12-4; CDR3 protein: ASSLTWNTEAF
V gene: TRBV18; CDR3 protein: ASSQRVGLASTDTQY
V gene: TRBV28; CDR3 protein: ASRNTGTGDSPLH
V gene: TRBV5-1; CDR3 protein: ASSLEASGAQETQY
V gene: TRBV4-1; CDR3 protein: ASSQIVRLRGLGTEAF
V gene: TRBV5-1; CDR3 protein: ASSSGQGLNTEAF
V gene: TRBV4-2; CDR3 protein: ASSQDLAGGPGEQF
V gene: TRBV4-3; CDR3 protein: ASSQDPTGHNYGYT
V gene: TRBV10-3; CDR3 protein: AITSGGSFNYGYT
V gene: TRBV19; CDR3 protein: ASMKREQETQY
V gene: TRBV20-1; CDR3 protein: SASTPLDYQPQH
V gene: TRBV4-2; CDR3 protein: ASSQDNRETQY
V gene: TRBV9; CDR3 protein: ASSTPGTNEKLF
V gene: TRBV11-2; CDR3 protein: ASSLGLAGGPGQETQY
V gene: TRBV7-9; CDR3 protein: ASSRGQGANYGYT
V gene: TRBV30; CDR3 protein: AWKRAMNTEAF
V gene: TRBV9; CDR3 protein: ASSVVGDRGFSGANVLT
V gene: TRBV7-2; CDR3 protein: ASSVLPYNEQF
V gene: TRBV9; CDR3 protein: ASSAGTAVVFSEAF
V gene: TRBV27; CDR3 protein: ASSLSGYSNQPQH
V gene: TRBV24-1; CDR3 protein: ATSDFSETQETQY
V gene: TRBV5-1; CDR3 protein: ASSFGGQGEAF
V gene: TRBV2; CDR3 protein: ASSAAVVGGPGTDTQY
V gene: TRBV5-1; CDR3 protein: ASSATGGSEKLF
V gene: TRBV4-1; CDR3 protein: ASRQILGSGNTIY
V gene: TRBV7-6; CDR3 protein: ASSPRHDTSGRETQY
V gene: TRBV27; CDR3 protein: ASRTPGSGTEAF
V gene: TRBV5-1; CDR3 protein: ASSLTLAGEGYNEQF
V gene: TRBV9; CDR3 protein: ASSIDGTTGHEQF
V gene: TRBV5-4; CDR3 protein: ASGTGGGQPQH
V gene: TRBV12-3/TRBV12-4; CDR3 protein: ASSPYREQF
V gene: TRBV29-1; CDR3 protein: SVDGWQGTEAF
V gene: TRBV27; CDR3 protein: ASSLLLGSGNEQF
V gene: TRBV9; CDR3 protein: ASSVDTGTDQETQY
V gene: TRBV2; CDR3 protein: ASRGTRGKTMNTEAF
V gene: TRBV2; CDR3 protein: ASSTTRRGTEAF
V gene: TRBV6-5; CDR3 protein: ASSWQVGNTEAF